These 32 T cell receptor beta chains share one sample of origin, sequenced in a study of CD8 T cells in ankylosing spondylitis. TCRdb passed the 5' RACE reads through MiXCR, listing each CDR3 protein once. The data show around 250,000 distinct CDR3 sequences, with approximately 12% seen just once and roughly 6.8% held by the top ten. Sequences were obtained from blood, either unsorted or a sorted T cell fraction (not recorded which). The source is a male donor with ankylosing spondylitis or in good health (not recorded which).

There are many counts of this clonotype. The chain links TRBV7-6 to TRBJ1-2; 7 nucleotides line up with TRBD1. In germline, CDR1 is SGHVS, CDR2 FNYEAQ. This CDR3 has 15 residues. The V gene end was trimmed by 5 bases and the J gene end by 8 bases; junction bases not matched to a gene: 14. The CDR3 region is CASSLTDRENVGYTF. In nucleotides, the CDR3 is TGTGCCAGCAGCCTTACTGACAGGGAGAATGTAGGCTACACCTTC.

The chain combines TRBV5-1 with TRBJ1-2; 9 nucleotides line up with TRBD1. This CDR3 contains 13 residues. In germline, CDR1 is SGHRS, CDR2 YFSETQ. Trimming at V came to 6 bases and at J to 8 bases, leaving 8 bases not matched to a gene. The DNA for the CDR3 is TGCGCCAGCACCCCGGGACAGGGTTACGGCTACACCTTC. As protein: CASTPGQGYGYTF.

This clonotype was seen repeatedly, ten times or more. The V gene is TRBV7-8, the J gene TRBJ2-5, with D hard to call. The V gene's germline CDR1 is SGHVS and CDR2 FQNEAQ. CDR3 length equals 14 residues. Trimming left V 5 bases short and J 7 bases short, with 17 bases between. CDR3: CASSTETGFRTQYF. Written as DNA, the CDR3 is TGTGCCAGCAGCACAGAGACCGGGTTTAGGACCCAGTACTTC.

The sample holds a few counts of this clonotype. The chain uses TRBV5-5 and TRBJ2-3; no definite D call. Germline lookup yields CDR1 SGHKS and CDR2 YYEKEE (reference sequence). V was shortened by 2 bases and J by 4 bases, with 5 bases between the two germline ends. This CDR3 spans 12 amino acids. CDR3 DNA: TGTGCCAGCAGCTTTGAACCAGATACGCAGTATTTT. Residues: CASSFEPDTQYF.

This clonotype has ten or more counts. The chain is built from TRBV5-1 and TRBJ1-1; D is ambiguous. The CDR3 consists of 15 residues. The germline V and J ends were trimmed by 0 bases and 3 bases, with 12 bases remaining between them. Germline V gene lookup returns CDR1 SGHRS and CDR2 YFSETQ. CDR3 residues: CASSLAWGKDTEAFF. Here the CDR3 DNA reads TGCGCCAGCAGCTTGGCCTGGGGAAAGGACACTGAAGCTTTCTTT.

This clonotype came up many times. The J gene is TRBJ2-5, the V gene TRBV3-1, with 11 bases aligning to TRBD2. This CDR3 region has 15 residues. V was pared by 3 bases and J by 7 bases, with 7 bases of the junction left unmatched. The germline V gene encodes CDR1 LGHDT and CDR2 YNNKEL (reference sequence). The chain's CDR3 is CASSQTTSGGTTQYF. CDR3 DNA: TGTGCCAGCAGCCAGACCACTAGCGGGGGAACGACCCAGTACTTC.

The rearrangement links TRBV3-1 to TRBJ2-3, with 8 bases matching TRBD2. Germline V lookup: CDR1 LGHDT, CDR2 YNNKEL (reference sequence). CDR3 size: 17 residues. Trimming took 0 bases from V and 0 from J; bases not matched to a gene: 5. CDR3 residues: CASSQDPPSGSTDTQYF. In nucleotides, the CDR3 is TGTGCCAGCAGCCAAGATCCCCCTAGCGGGAGCACAGATACGCAGTATTTT.

This clonotype was observed many times. This rearrangement joins TRBV11-2 to TRBJ2-7; 11 nucleotides align to TRBD2. V dropped 5 bases and J dropped 3; count of bases not matched to a gene: 9. The CDR3 contains 16 residues. Germline V gives CDR1 SGHAT, CDR2 FQNNGV. CDR3 DNA: TGTGCCAGCAGCCCCTTCTTTAGCGGGAGGGTCTACGAGCAGTACTTC. Translation gives CASSPFFSGRVYEQYF.

This clonotype was observed at least ten times. V and J are TRBV9 and TRBJ2-1, with D perhaps being TRBD1 or TRBD2 (5 bases each). Per the germline V gene, CDR1 is SGDLS and CDR2 is YYNGEE. Deletions cut 3 bases from V and 7 bases from J, with 14 bases between. CDR3 length: 14 residues. CDR3 protein: CASSGRGLENEQFF. Written as DNA, the CDR3 is TGTGCCAGCAGCGGCCGGGGCCTCGAGAATGAGCAGTTCTTC.

This rearrangement joins TRBV6-5 to TRBJ2-6; maybe TRBD1 (5 bases). V lost 3 bases to trimming and J lost 0 bases, with 15 bases between them. CDR3 size: 18 residues. Germline V gene lookup returns CDR1 MNHEY and CDR2 SVGAGI. The CDR3 DNA follows: TGTGCCAGCAGTTATTATAGAGAGACAGCCTCTGGGGCCAACGTCCTGACTTTC. Encoded protein: CASSYYRETASGANVLTF.

At least ten counts were recorded for this clonotype. The V call is TRBV15, the J call TRBJ1-2, with D possibly matching TRBD1 (5 bases). This CDR3 region has 15 residues. V lost 0 bases and J 4 bases, leaving 12 bases between the germline ends. CDR1 is LNHNV and CDR2 is YYDKDF in the germline V gene (reference sequence). The CDR3, as DNA: TGTGCCACCAGCAGAGATTGGGAGGGGACCTATGGCTACACCTTC. Amino acids: CATSRDWEGTYGYTF.

This rearrangement joins TRBV6-5 to TRBJ1-6, with TRBD1 matching over 8 bases. CDR3 length: 16 residues. Per germline, CDR1 MNHEY and CDR2 SVGAGI. The J segment lost 2 bases and the V segment lost 3 bases, leaving 3 bases of the junction unmatched. The DNA of the CDR3 is TGTGCCAGCAGTTATTCAGGGGGCACCTATAATTCACCCCTCCACTTT. It yields the protein CASSYSGGTYNSPLHF.

This clonotype was counted ten times or more. The chain recombines TRBV5-5 with TRBJ1-1, with D perhaps TRBD1 (5 bases). This CDR3 has 14 amino acids. V was cut by 2 bases and J by 1 base, with 9 bases left in between. Germline V lookup: CDR1 SGHKS, CDR2 YYEKEE (reference sequence). The CDR3 sequence: CASSFDGGNTEAFF. Here the CDR3 DNA reads TGTGCCAGCAGCTTTGACGGGGGGAACACTGAAGCTTTCTTT. The complete variable domain, with remaining parts taken from reference TRBV5-5 and TRBJ1-1, reads DAGVTQSPTHLIKTRGQQVTLRCSPISGHKSVSWYQQVLGQGPQFIFQYYEKEERGRGNFPDRFSARQFPNYSSELNVNALLLGDSALYLCASSFDGGNTEAFFGQGTRLTVV.

This clonotype occurred a few times. The V and J genes are TRBV28 and TRBJ1-1; D not certain. With 3 bases removed from V and 4 bases from J, the gap between germline ends came to 12 bases. CDR1 is MDHEN, CDR2 SYDVKM, per germline. The CDR3 length is 14 residues. As DNA, the CDR3 is TGTGCCAGCAGTTTTGGTCCGACGGCCACTGAAGCTTTCTTT. This codes for CASSFGPTATEAFF.

This clonotype has a count of ten or more. The rearrangement joins TRBV4-2 to TRBJ2-4; D uncertain. Per germline, CDR1 LGHNA and CDR2 YNFKEQ. V was trimmed by 3 bases and J by 9 bases, leaving 21 bases between them. This CDR3 is built from 16 residues. This CDR3 is CASSQEPSLGPGIQYF. The DNA of the CDR3 is TGTGCCAGCAGCCAGGAGCCGTCATTAGGGCCTGGCATTCAGTACTTC.

This clonotype was observed a few times. This chain connects TRBV12-3 or TRBV12-4 to TRBJ2-3; D possibly matches TRBD1 or TRBD2 (5 bases each). The CDR3 length is 14 residues. Deletions cut 5 bases from V and 3 bases from J, with 12 bases between. CDR3 DNA: TGTGCCAGCAGTCAAGTTTGGGGGACAGATACGCAGTATTTT. It codes for CASSQVWGTDTQYF.

CDR3 region: CASSTPGFVGVNQPQHF. The DNA for the CDR3 is TGTGCCAGCAGCACACCTGGATTCGTCGGGGTGAACCAGCCCCAGCATTTT. The chain couples TRBV21-1 to TRBJ1-5. TRBV21-1 is tagged as a pseudogene. The CDR3 totals 17 residues.

In its sample, this clonotype was seen many times. This chain joins TRBV29-1 and TRBJ2-1; no clear D gene. This CDR3 has 14 residues. V was pared by 7 bases and J by 0 bases, with 13 bases between. Germline lookup yields CDR1 SQVTM and CDR2 ANQGSEA. CDR3 in amino acids: CSAATSSSYNEQFF. The CDR3, as DNA: TGCAGCGCAGCTACTTCGAGCTCCTACAATGAGCAGTTCTTC.

This clonotype turned up a few times. CDR3 protein: CASVPGRGNTEAFF. The CDR3 DNA is TGTGCCAGCGTCCCGGGACGAGGTAACACTGAAGCTTTCTTT. The chain is built from TRBV7-9 and TRBJ1-1; a possible D gene is TRBD1 (5 bases). The CDR3 sequence is 14 residues long. V was trimmed by 8 bases and J by 2 bases, leaving 15 bases between them. Looked up from germline, CDR1 is SEHNR and CDR2 is FQNEAQ (reference sequence).

This clonotype was detected ten times or more. The V call is TRBV12-3 or TRBV12-4, the J call TRBJ2-6; 10 nucleotides agree with TRBD1. The junction had 6 bases not matched to a gene; V was cut back by 7 bases and J by 0 bases. This CDR3 has 17 residues. This chain's CDR3 is CASIPGQGLSGANVLTF. The CDR3 DNA reads as TGTGCCAGCATACCGGGACAGGGGCTCTCTGGGGCCAACGTCCTGACTTTC.

The rearrangement joins TRBV3-1 to TRBJ2-1; D uncertain. This CDR3 is 15 amino acids long. The germline V and J ends were trimmed by 6 bases and 0 bases, with 12 bases remaining between them. Per germline, CDR1 LGHDT and CDR2 YNNKEL (reference sequence). CDR3 nucleotides: TGTGCCAGCAGTCCCGATCACAGCTCCTACAATGAGCAGTTCTTC. Translation: CASSPDHSSYNEQFF.

This clonotype was seen only a few times. The V gene is TRBV7-2, the J gene TRBJ1-4; no reliable D call. Per the germline V gene, CDR1 is SGHTA and CDR2 is FQGNSA. Trimming removed 6 bases at V and 2 bases at J, with 10 bases between. The CDR3 has 14 amino acids. The CDR3 reads CASSFGITNEKLFF. CDR3 DNA: TGTGCCAGCAGTTTTGGTATCACTAATGAAAAACTGTTTTTT.

As DNA, the CDR3 is TGCGCCAGCAGCATCCCGGGTCAGATCGTGGGCACAGATACGCAGTATTTT. Translating it yields CASSIPGQIVGTDTQYF. The chain is built from TRBV5-1 and TRBJ2-3, with no clear D. V was pared by 4 bases and J by 1 base, with 19 bases between. The length of the CDR3 is 17 residues. Germline V gene lookup returns CDR1 SGHRS and CDR2 YFSETQ.

The CDR3, as DNA: TGCGCCAGCAGCCATCAGGGGGATCACTATGGCTACACCTTC. It codes for CASSHQGDHYGYTF. The chain has TRBV5-1 and TRBJ1-2, with 7 bases that match TRBD1. Trimming took 4 bases from V and 3 from J; bases not matched to a gene: 6. This CDR3 has 14 residues. Germline-derived CDR1 and CDR2 are SGHRS and YFSETQ.

Ten or more counts support this clonotype. The chain links TRBV6-5 to TRBJ1-2; possible D gene TRBD1, 6 bases. V was pared by 0 bases and J by 4 bases, with 12 bases between. Germline V gives CDR1 MNHEY, CDR2 SVGAGI. There are 15 residues in the CDR3. As DNA, the CDR3 is TGTGCCAGCAGTTACTCGGGGGGCGCAGGCTATGGCTACACCTTC. It codes for CASSYSGGAGYGYTF.

V usage is TRBV7-9 and J usage is TRBJ2-7; 7 nucleotides align to TRBD1. The CDR3 consists of 15 residues. Trimming at V came to 8 bases and at J to 7 bases, leaving 17 bases not matched to a gene. Germline V gene data show CDR1 as SEHNR and CDR2 as FQNEAQ (reference sequence). CDR3: CASPPFNRGVKEQYF. CDR3 nucleotides: TGTGCCAGCCCCCCTTTTAACAGGGGAGTAAAGGAGCAGTACTTC.

This clonotype was seen a handful of times. J is TRBJ2-7 and V is TRBV7-9; 9 bases align to TRBD1. Germline assignment: CDR1 SEHNR and CDR2 FQNEAQ (reference sequence). V was clipped by 9 bases and J by 5 bases; unmatched bases: 11. The length of the CDR3 is 14 residues. CDR3 in amino acids: CASFPGTGFDEQYF. The CDR3 DNA reads as TGTGCCAGTTTCCCCGGGACAGGGTTCGACGAGCAGTACTTC.

The sample holds many counts of this clonotype. The chain is built from TRBV7-6 and TRBJ2-1, with 14 bases matching TRBD2. V gave up 6 bases and J gave up 8 bases; unmatched junction bases: 6. Germline V CDR1 and CDR2: SGHVS, FNYEAQ. CDR3 length: 15 residues. The CDR3: CASSSTSGGGYEQFF. CDR3 nucleotide sequence: TGTGCCAGCAGTTCGACTAGCGGGGGGGGGTATGAGCAGTTCTTC.

In its sample, this clonotype was seen many times. The rearrangement joins TRBV10-3 to TRBJ2-2; the match to TRBD1 covers 8 bases. Looked up from germline, CDR1 is ENHRY and CDR2 is SYGVKD. CDR3 length: 14 amino acids. Trimming at V came to 6 bases and at J to 6 bases, leaving 6 bases not matched to a gene. The CDR3 DNA follows: TGTGCCATCAGCGCGGACAGGGATGCCGGGGAGCTGTTTTTT. Protein product: CAISADRDAGELFF.

V usage is TRBV7-6 and J usage is TRBJ1-1; 7 bases match TRBD1. Germline-derived CDR1 and CDR2 are SGHVS and FNYEAQ. The V and J ends lost 4 bases and 5 bases, in that order; junction bases with no gene match: 10. The CDR3 consists of 15 residues. This CDR3 reads CASSSGTVGGTEAFF. The CDR3 bases are TGTGCCAGCAGCTCCGGGACAGTTGGCGGGACTGAAGCTTTCTTT. Full variable domain (missing parts from reference TRBV7-6 and TRBJ1-1): GAGVSQSPRYKVTKRGQDVALRCDPISGHVSLYWYRQALGQGPEFLTYFNYEAQQDKSGLPNDRFSAERPEGSISTLTIQRTEQRDSAMYRCASSSGTVGGTEAFFGQGTRLTVV.

The table lists this clonotype with a few counts. The chain recombines TRBV10-3 with TRBJ1-6; 7 nucleotides agree with TRBD1. CDR1 is ENHRY, CDR2 SYGVKD, per germline. This CDR3 spans 14 amino acids. J lost 7 bases, V lost 6 bases, and 6 bases had no gene match. CDR3 nucleotides: TGTGCCATCAGGAGGGACAGCTCAAATTCACCCCTCCACTTT. Its translation: CAIRRDSSNSPLHF.

This clonotype was detected ten times or more. V gene TRBV28 combines with J gene TRBJ2-7; 10 nucleotides agree with TRBD1. CDR3 length: 15 amino acids. The J segment lost 3 bases and the V segment lost 2 bases, leaving 4 bases of the junction unmatched. CDR1 MDHEN and CDR2 SYDVKM come from the germline V gene. CDR3 sequence (DNA): TGTGCCAGCAGTTTAACGACAGGGGGCCTCTACGAGCAGTACTTC. Encoded protein: CASSLTTGGLYEQYF. Combining the CDR3 with reference TRBV28 and TRBJ2-7 gives the whole variable domain DVKVTQSSRYLVKRTGEKVFLECVQDMDHENMFWYRQDPGLGLRLIYFSYDVKMKEKGDIPEGYSVSREKKERFSLILESASTNQTSMYLCASSLTTGGLYEQYFGPGTRLTVT.